The rows below give T cell receptor beta chains drawn from one sample of a study of cytomegalovirus exposure and HLA in healthy donors. Generated by immunoSEQ multiplex PCR, the TCRdb table keeps only in-frame clones and is missing some. The table has over 100,000 clones, about 75% seen once. The specimen was PBMCs. The origin of the receptors is a woman aged 40 to 50 in good health and CMV-seropositive. Each CDR3 is given with its conserved first and last residue. D genes are given only for firm matches. Clone sizes are given selectively: once, few, many, or a class where the clone is expanded.

.	.	TRBJ1-3	TRBV6-5	CASSRDGNTIYF	TGTGCCAGCAGTCGAGATGGAAACACCATATATTTT
.	.	TRBJ1-1	TRBV12-5	CASGLGGMNTEAFF	TGTGCTAGTGGTTTGGGCGGAATGAACACTGAAGCTTTCTTT
TRBD2	.	TRBJ2-7	TRBV6-1	CASSEALGTTYEQYF	TGTGCCAGCAGTGAAGCTCTCGGGACTACCTACGAGCAGTACTTC
TRBD1	few	TRBJ1-5	TRBV2	CASRGDRELGQPQHF	TGTGCCAGCAGGGGGGACAGGGAGTTGGGGCAGCCCCAGCATTTT
.	once	TRBJ1-1	TRBV2	CASTGEMNTEAFF	TGTGCCAGCACAGGTGAAATGAACACTGAAGCTTTCTTT
.	once	TRBJ2-3	TRBV5-6	CASSTRDLGDTQYF	TGTGCCAGCAGCACCCGGGACTTAGGAGATACGCAGTATTTT
.	.	TRBJ1-2	TRBV30	CAWGAPQPVNYGYTF	TGTGCCTGGGGTGCCCCACAGCCGGTTAACTATGGCTACACCTTC
TRBD1	.	TRBJ2-1	TRBV5-1	CASSLEDRAYNEQFF	TGCGCCAGCAGCTTGGAAGACAGGGCCTACAATGAGCAGTTCTTC
TRBD2	few	TRBJ2-3	TRBV2	CATKWTSGGKTDTQYF	TGTGCCACCAAGTGGACTAGCGGGGGAAAAACAGATACGCAGTATTTT
.	once	TRBJ2-5	TRBV5-1	CASSFAQAQETQYF	TGCGCCAGCAGCTTCGCCCAGGCCCAAGAGACCCAGTACTTC
.	.	TRBJ1-1	TRBV30	CAWSVDPPGVNTEAFF	TGTGCCTGGAGTGTAGACCCACCCGGGGTGAACACTGAAGCTTTCTTT
TRBD2	few	TRBJ2-7	TRBV6-5	CASAGRGHHEQYF	TGTGCCAGCGCGGGGAGGGGCCACCACGAGCAGTACTTC
.	.	TRBJ1-5	TRBV18	CASSPGTGNQPQHF	TGTGCCAGCTCACCGGGTACAGGTAATCAGCCCCAGCATTTT
.	.	TRBJ1-2	TRBV18	CASSPGREAYGYTF	TGTGCCAGCTCACCGGGACGGGAGGCCTATGGCTACACCTTC
.	few	TRBJ1-2	TRBV27	CASSSQQGRGYGYTF	TGTGCCAGCAGTTCCCAACAGGGCCGAGGGTATGGCTACACCTTC
TRBD1	.	TRBJ1-4	TRBV7-9	CASSSGTGLEKLFF	TGTGCCAGCAGCTCTGGGACAGGGCTGGAAAAACTGTTTTTT
.	.	TRBJ1-1	TRBV5-4	CASSLVSGGGAFF	TGTGCCAGCAGCTTGGTGTCGGGAGGGGGAGCTTTCTTT
.	.	TRBJ2-2	TRBV5-1	CASSLLGAAGELFF	TGCGCCAGCAGCTTGCTTGGGGCGGCCGGGGAGCTGTTTTTT
.	.	TRBJ1-1	TRBV27	CASSPDIGKKAFF	TGTGCCAGCAGCCCAGACATCGGGAAGAAAGCTTTCTTT
.	.	TRBJ1-1	TRBV7-2	CASQQGTEAFF	TGTGCCAGCCAACAGGGAACTGAAGCTTTCTTT
.	.	TRBJ1-2	TRBV6-1	CASSEYSYTF	TGTGCCAGCAGTGAGTATAGCTACACCTTC
.	.	TRBJ2-7	TRBV10-3	CAIKVGGASYEQYF	TGTGCCATCAAGGTGGGGGGGGCCTCCTACGAGCAGTACTTC
.	.	TRBJ1-5	TRBV30	CAWSITGTNYQPQHF	TGTGCCTGGAGCATTACCGGGACAAATTATCAGCCCCAGCATTTT
TRBD1	.	TRBJ1-4	TRBV6-1	CASIAGQVNEKLFF	TGTGCCAGCATTGCGGGACAGGTTAATGAAAAACTGTTTTTT
TRBD1	few	TRBJ1-4	TRBV30	CAWNRGTNEKLFF	TGTGCCTGGAACAGGGGGACTAATGAAAAACTGTTTTTT
TRBD1	once	TRBJ1-1	TRBV4-1	CASSQAGTGGNTEAFF	TGCGCCAGCAGCCAAGCTGGGACAGGGGGAAACACTGAAGCTTTCTTT
TRBD1	.	TRBJ1-1	TRBV4-1	CASRQGPTRSGEAFF	TGCGCCAGCCGACAGGGCCCCACGAGGAGCGGTGAAGCTTTCTTT
TRBD2	.	TRBJ2-1	TRBV7-2	CASSLGGRGGNEQFF	TGTGCCAGCAGCTTAGGGGGTCGGGGGGGCAATGAGCAGTTCTTC
.	.	TRBJ2-7	TRBV7-9	CASSLIDLLSYEQYF	TGTGCCAGCAGCTTGATAGATCTACTTTCCTACGAGCAGTACTTC
TRBD1	once	TRBJ2-3	TRBV29-1	CSVEDLKGQGTTDTQYF	TGCAGCGTTGAAGATTTAAAAGGACAGGGGACCACAGATACGCAGTATTTT
.	once	TRBJ1-5	TRBV7-2	CASSFSGGLNQPQHF	TGTGCCAGCAGCTTTTCGGGGGGCCTCAATCAGCCCCAGCATTTT
.	.	TRBJ2-2	TRBV6-5	CASSWQGGGYTGELFF	TGTGCCAGCAGTTGGCAGGGAGGTGGCTACACCGGGGAGCTGTTTTTT
TRBD1	.	TRBJ2-7	TRBV13	CASSRRDRGREQYF	TGTGCCAGCAGCCGTCGGGACAGGGGGCGTGAGCAGTACTTC
TRBD2	once	TRBJ2-3	TRBV4-1	CASSQGKRGGPADTQYF	TGCGCCAGCAGCCAAGGGAAGCGGGGGGGCCCGGCAGATACGCAGTATTTT
TRBD1	.	TRBJ2-7	TRBV29-1	CSVVVGTGGYEQYF	TGCAGCGTTGTAGTAGGGACAGGGGGCTACGAGCAGTACTTC
.	.	TRBJ2-2	TRBV30	CAWSVSGYRLFF	TGTGCCTGGAGTGTAAGCGGGTACAGGCTGTTTTTT
.	.	TRBJ2-7	TRBV12-1	CASSPRWHYEQYF	TGTGCCAGCAGCCCCCGTTGGCACTACGAGCAGTACTTC
.	.	TRBJ1-1	TRBV6-5	CASSYNFGGTYTEAFF	TGTGCCAGCAGTTATAACTTCGGGGGGACGTACACTGAAGCTTTCTTT
TRBD1	.	TRBJ1-1	TRBV9	CASSSPTGTNTEAFF	TGTGCCAGCAGCTCACCGACAGGGACGAACACTGAAGCTTTCTTT
.	.	TRBJ2-7	TRBV7-7	CASSLEAPSPYEQYF	TGTGCTAGCAGCTTAGAAGCCCCGAGTCCCTACGAGCAGTACTTC
.	.	TRBJ1-2	TRBV10-3	CAISSGTFYGYTF	TGTGCCATCAGTTCCGGGACTTTTTATGGCTACACCTTC
.	.	TRBJ2-7	TRBV2	CASREYGDSPYEQYF	TGTGCCAGCAGGGAATATGGGGACTCACCCTACGAGCAGTACTTC
TRBD1	.	TRBJ1-2	TRBV19	CASIPDRATYGYTF	TGTGCCTCGATTCCGGACAGGGCTACCTATGGCTACACCTTC
.	few	TRBJ1-5	TRBV28	CASSLAGDHQPQHF	TGTGCCAGCAGTTTAGCAGGGGACCATCAGCCCCAGCATTTT
TRBD1	.	TRBJ1-4	TRBV7-9	CASSPGQGSEKLFF	TGTGCCAGCAGCCCCGGACAGGGGAGTGAAAAACTGTTTTTT
.	.	TRBJ2-7	TRBV6-5	CASSYRDFGEQYF	TGTGCCAGCAGTTACCGGGACTTTGGCGAGCAGTACTTC